These T cell receptor beta chains were read from a single sample in a study of blood T cell repertoires in COVID-19. Only in-frame clones appear in the TCRdb table, and some are missing; sequencing was by immunoSEQ multiplex PCR. Of 250,000 to 350,000 clones detected, around 91% appear once; the ten largest clones hold about 1.7%. Sequences were obtained from PBMCs or T cells enriched from blood (not recorded which). All receptors come from a woman aged 18-29 years with acute COVID-19. The CDR3 runs from the conserved cysteine through the conserved F or W.

v_call cdr3_aa
TRBV19 CASSAGDRSTNEQFF
TRBV4-3 CASSPREGPTDTQYF
TRBV5-1 CASSLVWGGYNEQFF
TRBV19 CASRRGKTYNEQFF
TRBV29-1 CSVGPPIEAFF
TRBV27 CASSLSHPGTDGVLTF
TRBV4-2 CASSQDLAPSTDTQYF
TRBV30 CAWSVQEGRYSPLHF
TRBV3-1/TRBV3-2 CASSQGVGQASPLHF
TRBV28 CASSRIAGEALGQFF
TRBV9 CASSVGDRAYSNQPQHF
TRBV27 CASSLTAPRDEQYF
TRBV4-1 CASSQVPGHSNQPQHF
TRBV15 CATSSLSSNQPQHF
TRBV5-1 CASRVSGRADGELFF
TRBV4-2 CASSQGSGREPFF
TRBV11-2 CASSLTSGTPNEKLFF
TRBV28 CATDRDRDIGELFF
TRBV30 CAWSLHGAQNSPLHF
TRBV2 CASGELAKNIQYF
TRBV12-5 CASGSNTDTQYF
TRBV14 CASSLRDRDSSPLHF
TRBV5-1 CASSLLGQGAGETQYF
TRBV7-3 CASSLSGTGGIDTQYF
TRBV27 CASSLARGTDTQYF
TRBV5-5 CASSLPTGSPYEQYF
TRBV12-1 CASSFVTHQETQYF
TRBV30 CAWSSGVIRSQPQHF
TRBV11-2 CASSSNNRDGYTF
TRBV30 CAWSRGGGDEKLFF
TRBV30 CAWTGLAGAKNIQYF
TRBV24-1 CATSGLGGAGELFF
TRBV18 CASSAEGQNNQPQHF
TRBV4-2 CASSQDTPGGELFF
TRBV7-9 CASSLPGLTINEQFF
TRBV12-3/TRBV12-4 CASSAQAYEQFF
TRBV27 CASSTRQKYEQYF
TRBV6-2/TRBV6-3 CASSYNGLVGEQFF
TRBV6-4 CASSEELAGADTQYF
TRBV19 CASSSLGRGDNQPQHF
TRBV4-1 CASSQGSGPHNEQFF
TRBV27 CASSFAGDSGNTIYF
TRBV2 CASSEQGRVSPLHF
TRBV5-6 CASSRTAGESYEQYF
TRBV11-2 CASSPGDRQNTEAFF
TRBV12-3/TRBV12-4 CASSLGSSGILFF
TRBV2 CASSEERGQNQPQHF
TRBV5-1 CASRSSFVGQGSSYEQYF
TRBV4-2 CASSQGGQGGKEKLFF